The 7 T cell receptor beta chains in this list originate from one sample, sequenced in a study of graft-versus-host responses after intestinal transplantation (dated by TCRdb to the early 2020s). Receptor amplification or capture employed the immunoSEQ multiplex PCR assay. TCRdb's version of the immuneACCESS table is confined to in-frame rearrangements and falls short of the full clone set. An unresolved V gene accounts for under half of the shortfall where checked; the remainder is of unknown origin. Recorded for this sample are 21,000 or so clones; around three fifths of them occurred a single time. The ten largest make up approximately 0.97% of the sample. Reading the label with the study, this specimen's time point is: cells obtained before transplantation from donor or recipient. This material consisted of alloreactive CD4+ T cells from a mixed lymphocyte reaction culture, taken before intestinal transplant. According to the study, the label for this sample's cell subset or site signals: CFSE-low proliferating T cells sorted from roughly 6-day pre-transplant mixed lymphocyte reaction (GvH or HvG direction). These receptor sequences come from a human patient who received an intestinal transplant.

This clone occurred a few times. The V call is TRBV4-1, the J call TRBJ2-1; 7 nucleotides agree with TRBD2. The CDR3 sequence is 13 residues long. J lost 9 bases, V lost 4 bases, and 6 bases had no gene match. In germline, CDR1 is MGHRA, CDR2 YSYEKL. The CDR3 DNA is TGCGCCAGCAGCCTGTTTGTAGCGGGTGAGCAGTTCTTC. As protein: CASSLFVAGEQFF.

J is TRBJ2-1 and V is TRBV2; 8 nucleotides align to TRBD2. After removal of 8 bases from V and 0 bases from J, the junction contained 9 bases not matched to a gene. The CDR3 totals 16 residues. Germline assignment: CDR1 SNHLY and CDR2 FYNNEI. CDR3 sequence (DNA): TGTGCCAGCGGAGTAAAGCGGGAGAGCTCCTACAATGAGCAGTTCTTC. It translates to CASGVKRESSYNEQFF. Complete variable domain (other parts from reference TRBV2 and TRBJ2-1): EPEVTQTPSHQVTQMGQEVILRCVPISNHLYFYWYRQILGQKVEFLVSFYNNEISEKSEIFDDQFSVERPDGSNFTLKIRSTKLEDSAMYFCASGVKRESSYNEQFFGPGTRLTVL.

This clone was detected only once. The CDR3 spells CASSVGTRYNEQFF. DNA for the CDR3: TGTGCCAGCAGCGTAGGGACTAGATACAATGAGCAGTTCTTC. The V gene is TRBV9, the J gene TRBJ2-1, with 7 bases fitting TRBD2. Germline V gene lookup returns CDR1 SGDLS and CDR2 YYNGEE. J lost 4 bases, V lost 0 bases, and 1 base had no gene match. The CDR3 totals 14 residues.

V is TRBV18 and J is TRBJ2-7; D is possibly TRBD1 (6 bases). CDR1 is KGHSH, CDR2 LQKENI, per germline. The V end lost 3 bases, the J end lost 3 bases, and 9 bases lay between the germline ends. This CDR3 has 13 residues. CDR3 sequence (DNA): TGTGCCAGCTCACCGGGACAAAACTACGAGCAGTACTTC. It encodes CASSPGQNYEQYF.

This clone appeared a single time. V and J are TRBV13 and TRBJ2-3; no clear D gene. Germline CDR1 and CDR2: PRHDT and FYEKMQ (reference sequence). This CDR3 has 16 residues. V was clipped by 0 bases and J by 2 bases, with 12 bases between them. Written as DNA, the CDR3 is TGTGCCAGCAGCTTAGGTCGGATAGCCCTCACAGATACGCAGTATTTT. It codes for CASSLGRIALTDTQYF.

V usage is TRBV2 and J usage is TRBJ1-3, with a tentative D call TRBD1 (6 bases). V was cut by 4 bases and J by 5 bases, with 21 bases left in between. From germline, CDR1 is SNHLY and CDR2 FYNNEI. The CDR3 covers 17 residues. The CDR3 here is CASSATNRRQDRNTIYF. The DNA for the CDR3 is TGTGCCAGCAGTGCAACGAACCGCCGACAGGATCGAAACACCATATATTTT.

The V gene is TRBV5-1, the J gene TRBJ1-1; a weak D match, TRBD1 (6 bases). CDR1 and CDR2 from the germline V gene are SGHRS and YFSETQ. V was pared by 4 bases and J by 0 bases, with 10 bases between. The CDR3 covers 14 residues. The CDR3 sequence: CASSRQAMNTEAFF. The CDR3, as DNA: TGCGCCAGCAGCAGACAGGCGATGAACACTGAAGCTTTCTTT.